These 2 T cell receptor beta chains originate from one sample sequenced in a study of blood T cell repertoires in COVID-19. Clones were sequenced by immunoSEQ multiplex PCR, and TCRdb holds only the in-frame ones, with some missing. The table lists some 98,000 clones, approximately 79% of them singletons. Sample: peripheral blood. The receptors shown here come from a man aged 70-80 years with active or convalescent COVID-19.

J is TRBJ1-5 and V is TRBV19; D remains unclear. The CDR3 loop spans 14 amino acids. V lost 3 bases to trimming and J lost 2 bases, with 8 bases between them. Germline lookup yields CDR1 LNHDA and CDR2 SQIVND (reference sequence). The CDR3 nucleotides are TGTGCCAGTAGTATCGGGGTCGGCAATCAGCCCCAGCATTTT. Protein sequence: CASSIGVGNQPQHF.

The V and J genes are TRBV27 and TRBJ2-3; maybe TRBD1 (5 bases). Looked up from germline, CDR1 is MNHEY and CDR2 is SMNVEV (reference sequence). Trimming pared 6 bases from V and 7 bases from J, leaving 14 bases between. The CDR3 has 13 residues. Here the CDR3 DNA reads TGTGCCAGCAGCCCTACCAGGGTCCATACGCAGTATTTT. Residues: CASSPTRVHTQYF.